Reported below is one TCR beta chain. Its antigen is unidentified. Other DNA sequences within the sample encode an identical CDR3. The length of the CDR3 is 14 residues. With V trimmed by 7 bases and J by 1 base, 4 bases remained unmatched. Germline CDR1 is SNHLY and CDR2 is FYNNEI. The source of the sample is a study of shared clonotypes between healthy human individuals. Study-level points and caveats: Owing to a small donor count, the genetic and exposure-history diversity represented was limited. Clonotype sharing among donors, it was expected, would be affected by sequencing depth.

Over several immunoSEQ plates, each subset's genomic DNA was distributed in even portions. The team ran DNA from unsorted PBMCs on ten immunoSEQ deep assay plates for sequencing. Data came from immunoSEQ multiplex PCR; TCRdb stores just in-frame clones and leaves some out. In the table there are a few hundred thousand clones, approximately 77% of which are singletons. This clonotype originated in a woman in her thirties or forties in good health. Some clones in this sample may be carry-over from other donors' samples. The sample taken for sequencing was PBMCs. The chain combines TRBV2 with TRBJ2-3, with 8 nucleotides matching TRBD2. CDR3 sequence: CASNPTSGTDTQYF. The DNA of the CDR3 is TGTGCCAGCAATCCGACTAGCGGCACAGATACGCAGTATTTT.